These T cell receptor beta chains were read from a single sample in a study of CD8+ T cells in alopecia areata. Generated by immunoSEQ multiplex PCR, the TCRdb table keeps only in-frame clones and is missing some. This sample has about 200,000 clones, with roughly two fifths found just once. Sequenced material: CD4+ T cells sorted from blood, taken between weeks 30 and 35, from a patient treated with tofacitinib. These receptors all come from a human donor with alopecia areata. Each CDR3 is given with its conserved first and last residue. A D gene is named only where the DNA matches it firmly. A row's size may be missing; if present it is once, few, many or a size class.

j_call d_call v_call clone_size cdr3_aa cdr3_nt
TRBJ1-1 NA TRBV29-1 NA CSVEGLMNTEAFF TGCAGCGTTGAAGGGCTCATGAACACTGAAGCTTTCTTT
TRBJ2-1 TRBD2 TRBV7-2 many CASSLVAGGTYNEQFF TGTGCCAGCAGCTTAGTAGCGGGGGGGACCTACAATGAGCAGTTCTTC
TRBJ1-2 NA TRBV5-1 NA CASTPEANYGYTF TGCGCCAGCACCCCTGAAGCTAACTATGGCTACACCTTC
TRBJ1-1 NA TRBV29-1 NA CSGAVGASEAFF TGCAGCGGAGCCGTGGGGGCGTCGGAAGCTTTCTTT
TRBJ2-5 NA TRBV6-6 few CASSSPRDQETQYF TGTGCCAGCAGTTCCCCGAGGGACCAAGAGACCCAGTACTTC
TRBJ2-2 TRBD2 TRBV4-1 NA CASSRHYGTSGNTGELFF TGCGCCAGCAGCCGACATTATGGGACTAGCGGTAACACCGGGGAGCTGTTTTTT
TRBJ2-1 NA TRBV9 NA CASSVVRSYNEQFF TGTGCCAGCAGCGTAGTAAGATCCTACAATGAGCAGTTCTTC
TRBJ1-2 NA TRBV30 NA CAWSVQGRINYGYTF TGTGCCTGGAGTGTACAGGGCCGGATTAACTATGGCTACACCTTC
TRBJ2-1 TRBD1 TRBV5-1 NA CASSVEAGTGYNEQFF TGCGCCAGCAGCGTGGAGGCCGGGACAGGGTACAATGAGCAGTTCTTC
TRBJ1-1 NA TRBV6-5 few CASIPQTGTEAFF TGTGCCAGCATTCCCCAGACGGGGACTGAAGCTTTCTTT
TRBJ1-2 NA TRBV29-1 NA CSVLTPQRRYTF TGCAGCGTTCTCACCCCCCAGAGAAGGTACACCTTC
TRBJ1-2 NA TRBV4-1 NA CASSQEVEGRRAGYTF TGCGCCAGCAGCCAAGAGGTGGAGGGCAGGAGGGCCGGCTACACCTTC
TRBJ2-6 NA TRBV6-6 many CASAGRVSGANVLTF TGTGCCAGCGCGGGCAGGGTTTCTGGGGCCAACGTCCTGACTTTC
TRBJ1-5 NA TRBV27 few CASSTSSNQPQHF TGTGCCAGCAGTACGTCCAGCAATCAGCCCCAGCATTTT
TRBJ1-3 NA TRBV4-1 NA CASRLTIYF TGCGCCAGCAGATTGACCATATATTTT
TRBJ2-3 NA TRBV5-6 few CASSYDRRGTDTQYF TGTGCCAGCAGTTATGACAGGCGGGGCACAGATACGCAGTATTTT
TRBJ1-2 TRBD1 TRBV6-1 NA CASSGTGGGGNYGYTF TGTGCCAGCAGTGGTACAGGGGGTGGGGGTAACTATGGCTACACCTTC
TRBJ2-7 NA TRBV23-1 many CARAGLASYEQYF TGCGCCAGGGCGGGACTTGCCTCCTACGAGCAGTACTTC
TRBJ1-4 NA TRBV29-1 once CSVAGVGTNEKLFF TGCAGCGTTGCGGGGGTAGGAACTAATGAAAAACTGTTTTTT
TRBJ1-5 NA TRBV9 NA CASSVAPNQPQHF TGTGCCAGCAGCGTAGCTCCAAATCAGCCCCAGCATTTT
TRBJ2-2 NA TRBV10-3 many CAISYANTGELFF TGTGCCATCAGTTACGCGAACACCGGGGAGCTGTTTTTT
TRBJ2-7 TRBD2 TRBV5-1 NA CASSWIVAGGAFSYEQYF TGCGCCAGCAGCTGGATAGTAGCGGGAGGCGCGTTCTCCTACGAGCAGTACTTC
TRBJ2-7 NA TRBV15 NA CATSRVSSAGVEQYF TGTGCCACCAGCAGAGTGTCTAGCGCCGGTGTGGAGCAGTACTTC
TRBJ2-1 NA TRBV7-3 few CASNEWGPVGNEQFF TGTGCCAGCAACGAGTGGGGGCCCGTCGGAAATGAGCAGTTCTTC
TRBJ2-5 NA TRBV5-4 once CASRTGTRQETQYF TGTGCCAGCAGAACCGGGACACGGCAAGAGACCCAGTACTTC
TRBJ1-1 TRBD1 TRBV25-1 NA CASSYRGNTEAFF TGTGCCAGCAGTTACAGGGGGAACACTGAAGCTTTCTTT
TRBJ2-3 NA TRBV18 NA CASSPALLTDTQYF TGTGCCAGCTCACCCGCACTCCTCACAGATACGCAGTATTTT
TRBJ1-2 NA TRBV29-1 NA CSVFQGSNYGYTF TGCAGCGTATTTCAGGGCTCGAACTATGGCTACACCTTC
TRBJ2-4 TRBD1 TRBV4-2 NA CASSQDEGTGGRIQYF TGTGCCAGCAGCCAAGATGAAGGGACAGGGGGTCGGATTCAGTACTTC
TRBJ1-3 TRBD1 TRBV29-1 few CSVAVDRVSGNTIYF TGCAGCGTCGCCGTTGACAGGGTGTCAGGAAACACCATATATTTT
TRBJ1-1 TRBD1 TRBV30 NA CAWTLDRARTEAFF TGTGCCTGGACCCTCGACAGGGCCAGAACTGAAGCTTTCTTT
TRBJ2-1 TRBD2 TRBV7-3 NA CASSLTSGVRNNEQFF TGTGCCAGCAGCTTAACTAGCGGGGTACGAAACAATGAGCAGTTCTTC
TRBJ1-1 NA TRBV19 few CASKRMNTEAFF TGTGCCAGTAAGCGAATGAACACTGAAGCTTTCTTT
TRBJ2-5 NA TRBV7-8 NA CASSWGQGETQYF TGTGCCAGCAGCTGGGGGCAGGGGGAGACCCAGTACTTC
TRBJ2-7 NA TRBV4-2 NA CASSQEASATYEQYF TGTGCCAGCAGCCAAGAGGCTAGCGCGACCTACGAGCAGTACTTC
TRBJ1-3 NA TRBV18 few CASSPQESSGNTIYF TGTGCCAGCTCACCCCAGGAGAGCTCTGGAAACACCATATATTTT
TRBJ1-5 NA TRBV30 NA CAWSHVGGNQPQHF TGTGCCTGGAGTCACGTCGGCGGCAATCAGCCCCAGCATTTT
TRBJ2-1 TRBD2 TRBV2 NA CASSPQTSGRVF TGTGCCAGCAGTCCACAGACTAGCGGGAGGGTCTTC
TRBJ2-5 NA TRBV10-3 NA CAISDRLGGPQETQYF TGTGCCATCAGTGACCGATTGGGGGGGCCCCAAGAGACCCAGTACTTC
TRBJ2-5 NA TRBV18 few CASSPREETQYF TGTGCCAGCTCACCACGAGAAGAGACCCAGTACTTC
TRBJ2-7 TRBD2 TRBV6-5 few CASSSIAGASYEQYF TGTGCCAGCAGTTCTATAGCGGGAGCCTCGTACGAGCAGTACTTC